Shown below are 32 T cell receptor beta chains from a single sample sequenced in a study of T cells in women clearing cervical HPV infection. Measured with immunoSEQ multiplex PCR; TCRdb has only the in-frame clones, and not every one. This repertoire includes tens of thousands of clones. The specimen sequenced was blood buffy coat. The receptor source for this set is a woman aged 18 to 75 with a cervical HPV16 infection that either progressed to CIN3+ or cleared (not recorded which).

Notes on this clone: The missing CDR3 end, 3 residues past where the read stops, is filled in from the germline J gene. The same CDR3 also results from other DNA sequences found in this sample. The chain combines TRBV7-9 with TRBJ1-1, with D possibly being TRBD1 (5 bases). The CDR3 is 15 residues long. In germline, CDR1 is SEHNR, CDR2 FQNEAQ (reference sequence). CDR3 residues: CASSTLGGTQETAFF. The part of the CDR3 DNA that was read is TGTGCCAGCAGCACTTTGGGGGGAACCCAAGAGACC.

Remarks on this clone: The read ends 3 residues shy of where the CDR3 ends; the end is completed using the germline J gene. V is TRBV30 and J is TRBJ2-7; TRBD2 matches at 9 bases. The CDR3 spans 13 residues. Losses at the gene ends were 6 bases for V and 3 bases for J; bases not matched to a gene: 6. Germline CDR1 is GTSNPN and CDR2 is SVGIG (reference sequence). The CDR3 bases that were read are TGTGCCTGTCGGACTAGCGCACACTACGAG. Amino acids: CACRTSAHYE. The whole CDR3 sequence is CACRTSAHYEQYF.

Worth noting for this clone: Sequencing ends 3 residues short of the CDR3 end; the germline J gene provides the rest. This chain links TRBV5-1 with TRBJ1-2; a possible D gene is TRBD1 (6 bases). This CDR3 has 16 amino acids. CDR1 is SGHRS, CDR2 YFSETQ, per germline. The germline V and J ends were trimmed by 1 base and 4 bases, with 17 bases remaining between them. The CDR3 protein is CASSLSQGNIGYGYTF. The DNA read from the CDR3 is TGCGCCAGCAGCTTGTCTCAGGGGAATATTGGCTATGGC.

CDR3 sequence: CASSERRLAGVQETQYF. CDR3 bases read: TGTGCCAGCAGTGAAAGAAGACTAGCGGGGGTCCAAGAGACC. V gene TRBV6-1 combines with J gene TRBJ2-5, with TRBD2 identical over 12 bases. The CDR3 end falls 3 residues outside the read, so it is completed with the germline J gene. The V and J ends lost 2 bases and 1 base, in that order; junction bases with no gene match: 5. Germline lookup yields CDR1 MNHNS and CDR2 SASEGT. There are 17 residues in the CDR3.

In regard to this clone: The CDR3 end is not reached by the read, which stops 3 residues before it; the germline J gene fills it in. This chain joins TRBV5-4 and TRBJ1-4, with D tentatively TRBD1 (5 bases). CDR3 length: 15 residues. Germline CDR1 is SGHNT and CDR2 is YYREEE (reference sequence). V was trimmed by 0 bases and J by 8 bases, leaving 14 bases between them. The CDR3 loop reads CASSLGGVTGEKLFF. The CDR3 DNA, read in part, is TGTGCCAGCAGCTTGGGAGGGGTCACAGGAGAAAAA.

Points on this clone: The read halts 3 residues ahead of the CDR3 end, with the missing end drawn from the germline J gene. Other DNA sequences from this sample encode an identical CDR3 as well. This sequence joins TRBV7-9 and TRBJ1-1; D ambiguous. The CDR3 runs to 12 residues. CDR1 SEHNR and CDR2 FQNEAQ come from the germline V gene (reference sequence). The part of the CDR3 DNA that was read is TGTGCCAGCAGCCCTATTACAGAGACC. Amino acids: CASSPITET. From start to end, the CDR3 is CASSPITETAFF.

Points on this clone: The read terminates 3 residues before the CDR3 end, so the remaining end is supplied by the germline J gene. The rearrangement joins TRBV5-1 to TRBJ2-7, with a possible D match to TRBD1 (6 bases). The germline gives CDR1 SGHRS, CDR2 YFSETQ. The CDR3 loop spans 13 amino acids. The V gene lost 6 bases and the J gene lost 2 bases, with 12 bases spanning the gap. This chain's CDR3 is CASTRTEPYEQYF. CDR3 bases read: TGCGCCAGCACCAGGACAGAGCCCTACGAG.

Remarks on this clone: The CDR3 extends 3 residues past the end of the read, so its final part is completed from the germline J gene. This chain connects TRBV2 to TRBJ2-4, with D maybe TRBD2 (6 bases). Germline CDR1 reads SNHLY; CDR2 reads FYNNEI. This CDR3 contains 11 residues. CDR3 DNA, as far as it was read: TGTGCCAGCGGGACTTTGGGGGGT. Amino acid sequence: CASGTLGG. The whole CDR3 reads CASGTLGGQYF. Full variable domain (outside the CDR3, taken from reference TRBV2 and TRBJ2-4): EPEVTQTPSHQVTQMGQEVILRCVPISNHLYFYWYRQILGQKVEFLVSFYNNEISEKSEIFDDQFSVERPDGSNFTLKIRSTKLEDSAMYFCASGTLGGQYFGAGTRLSVL.

Worth noting for this clone: The read terminates 3 residues ahead of where the CDR3 ends, so the germline J gene completes it. The V and J genes are TRBV5-1 and TRBJ2-7; D is uncertain. This CDR3 contains 15 residues. V shed 0 bases and J shed 6 bases, with 16 bases lying between them. Germline CDR1 SGHRS, CDR2 YFSETQ. CDR3 bases read: TGCGCCAGCAGCTTGGAAGGCAGGTCCTCCGGCGAG. Amino acid sequence: CASSLEGRSSGE. The full CDR3 protein reads CASSLEGRSSGEQYF.

For this clone: The read gets to within 3 residues of the CDR3 end, and the germline J gene fills in the rest. This chain connects TRBV10-3 to TRBJ2-1; TRBD1 agrees at 9 bases. CDR1 ENHRY and CDR2 SYGVKD come from the germline V gene. The J segment lost 3 bases and the V segment lost 6 bases, leaving 3 bases of the junction unmatched. The CDR3 consists of 14 residues. The DNA read from the CDR3 is TGTGCCATCAGAAACAGGGGGCTCTACAATGAG. Translated: CAIRNRGLYNE. The full-length CDR3 reads as CAIRNRGLYNEQFF.

Of note for this clone: The sequence runs out 3 residues before the end of the CDR3; the remainder is reconstructed from the germline J gene. J is TRBJ1-3 and V is TRBV7-2, with 9 bases aligning to TRBD1. Looked up from germline, CDR1 is SGHTA and CDR2 is FQGNSA. V lost 5 bases, J lost 4 bases, and 6 bases stayed unmatched. This CDR3 spans 15 amino acids. The CDR3 bases that were read are TGTGCCAGCAGCCGCTCGGGACAGGGAGGAAACACC. It yields the protein CASSRSGQGGNT. The CDR3 as a whole reads CASSRSGQGGNTIYF.

A word on this clone: With the read ending 3 residues before the CDR3 end, the germline J gene is used to fill in that end. The genes are TRBV14 and TRBJ2-5; possible D gene TRBD2, 6 bases. CDR1 SGHDN and CDR2 FVKESK come from the germline V gene. The V end was cut by 1 base, the J end by 2 bases, with 14 bases between. This CDR3 is 16 amino acids long. CDR3 bases read: TGTGCCAGCAGCCAAGTAGGGCTAGCGCCTCAAGAGACC. Protein product: CASSQVGLAPQET. The entire CDR3 protein is CASSQVGLAPQETQYF.

With regard to this clone: The CDR3 extends 3 residues past the end of the read, so its final part is completed from the germline J gene. The rearrangement uses TRBV30 and TRBJ1-1; D is undetermined. Trimming left V 3 bases short and J 0 bases short, with 5 bases between. The CDR3 length is 12 residues. Per the germline V gene, CDR1 is GTSNPN and CDR2 is SVGIG (reference sequence). CDR3 DNA, as far as it was read: TGTGCCTGGAGATACATGAACACTGAA. It is translated as CAWRYMNTE. The full CDR3 is CAWRYMNTEAFF.

Comment on this clone: Read sequence stops 3 residues before the CDR3 end, and the germline J gene provides the missing end. The chain uses TRBV2 and TRBJ2-1; D not certain. Germline V gives CDR1 SNHLY, CDR2 FYNNEI. V gave up 4 bases and J gave up 9 bases, with 7 bases separating them. This CDR3 has 11 amino acids. The part of the CDR3 DNA that was read is TGTGCCAGCAGTGCACGCGGTGAG. Protein: CASSARGE. The complete CDR3 sequence is CASSARGEQFF.

Details on this clone: The read is 3 residues too short to cover the CDR3 end, so that end is filled in from the germline J gene. The J gene is TRBJ1-1, the V gene TRBV20-1; D remains ambiguous. From germline, CDR1 is DFQATT and CDR2 SNEGSKA (reference sequence). This CDR3 is built from 11 residues. The V and J ends lost 4 bases and 1 base respectively, with 4 bases between them. The CDR3 here is CSATGNTEAFF. The DNA read from the CDR3 is TGCAGTGCTACAGGGAACACTGAA.

The CDR3 bases that were read are TGCAGTGGATGGACAGGGGAGGATTGGGATACG. Encoded protein: CSGWTGEDWDT. The complete CDR3 sequence is CSGWTGEDWDTQYF. The chain employs TRBV20-1 and TRBJ2-3; 9 bases agree with TRBD1. Read data end 3 residues before the CDR3 end; the end is taken from the germline J gene. CDR3 length: 14 amino acids. Germline V lookup: CDR1 DFQATT, CDR2 SNEGSKA (reference sequence). J lost 6 bases, V lost 7 bases, and 11 bases had no gene match.

With regard to this clone: The CDR3 end lies 3 residues beyond the end of the read and is filled in from the germline J gene. V and J are TRBV6-4 and TRBJ2-3; tentative D call: TRBD2 (7 bases). From germline, CDR1 is MRHNA and CDR2 SNTAGT. V lost 3 bases to trimming and J lost 4 bases, with 14 bases between them. This CDR3 has 15 amino acids. This chain's CDR3 is CASSEVGGPPDTQYF. The sequenced CDR3 bases are TGTGCCAGCAGTGAGGTGGGGGGGCCCCCAGATACG.

A word on this clone: The missing CDR3 end, 3 residues past where the read stops, is filled in from the germline J gene. The rearrangement joins TRBV29-1 to TRBJ2-5; 7 bases agree with TRBD2. CDR1 SQVTM and CDR2 ANQGSEA come from the germline V gene. This CDR3 is built from 13 residues. The trim removed 5 bases at V and 4 bases at J, leaving 7 bases unmatched. Here the CDR3 reads CSVLGGGGETQYF. Partial CDR3 DNA: TGCAGCGTTTTAGGTGGGGGGGGAGAGACC.

Comment on this clone: Coverage ceases 3 residues before the CDR3 finishes, and the germline J gene fills in the end. The rearrangement joins TRBV18 to TRBJ2-1, with 12 bases lining up with TRBD2. After removal of 3 bases from V and 5 bases from J, the junction contained 5 bases not matched to a gene. There are 16 residues in the CDR3. The germline gives CDR1 KGHSH, CDR2 LQKENI. The DNA read from the CDR3 is TGTGCCAGCTCACCTCTACTAGCGGGGGGTCACAATGAG. Translation: CASSPLLAGGHNE. The whole CDR3 protein is CASSPLLAGGHNEQFF.

In terms of frequency, this clone is medium-sized. The DNA read from the CDR3 is TGTGCCAGCTCACCAACATCTGACAGCCAAGAGACC. It encodes CASSPTSDSQET. The whole CDR3 protein reads CASSPTSDSQETQYF. The chain employs TRBV18 and TRBJ2-5; maybe TRBD1 (5 bases). The read terminates 3 residues before the CDR3 end, so the remaining end is supplied by the germline J gene. Trimming left V 2 bases short and J 1 base short, with 11 bases between. The length of the CDR3 is 15 residues. Germline V gives CDR1 KGHSH, CDR2 LQKENI.

As regards this clone: The read finishes 3 residues shy of the CDR3 end, and the germline J gene is used to complete it. V gene TRBV14 combines with J gene TRBJ2-7; tentative D call: TRBD2 (6 bases). The CDR3 sequence is 14 residues long. Germline CDR1 and CDR2: SGHDN and FVKESK. V gave up 3 bases and J gave up 3 bases, with 12 bases separating them. This CDR3 reads CASSQGLFYYEQYF. The DNA read from the CDR3 is TGTGCCAGCAGCCAGGGACTCTTTTACTACGAG.

As regards this clone: The read comes to an end 3 residues before the CDR3 does, leaving the germline J gene to fill in the end. This chain uses TRBV14 with TRBJ1-2; the match to TRBD1 covers 8 bases. The CDR3 runs 12 residues. The germline V gene has CDR1 SGHDN and CDR2 FVKESK. This chain's CDR3 is CASSFGQGGYTF. CDR3 DNA (partial): TGTGCCAGCAGTTTTGGACAGGGAGGC. The variable domain in full, with the rest retrieved from reference TRBV14 and TRBJ1-2, is EAGVTQFPSHSVIEKGQTVTLRCDPISGHDNLYWYRRVMGKEIKFLLHFVKESKQDESGMPNNRFLAERTGGTYSTLKVQPAELEDSGVYFCASSFGQGGYTFGSGTRLTVV.

By frequency, this clone is medium-sized. The read finishes 3 residues shy of the CDR3 end, and the germline J gene is used to complete it. The J gene is TRBJ2-3, the V gene TRBV2; TRBD2 is a possible D gene (6 bases). The CDR3 sequence is 14 residues long. CDR1 and CDR2 (germline): SNHLY, FYNNEI. Trimming left V 11 bases short and J 2 bases short, with 17 bases between. CDR3 DNA, as far as it was read: TGTGCCTCATACCGGGACTCCAACACAGATACG. Translated, it gives CASYRDSNTDT. The whole CDR3 protein reads CASYRDSNTDTQYF.

As to this clone: The sequence runs out 3 residues before the end of the CDR3; the remainder is reconstructed from the germline J gene. V gene TRBV5-1 combines with J gene TRBJ1-1, with D possibly TRBD1 on 5 matching bases. Trimming removed 1 base from V and 5 bases from J, with 9 bases in between. CDR3 length: 13 residues. Germline CDR1 reads SGHRS; CDR2 reads YFSETQ. The DNA read from the CDR3 is TGCGCCAGCAGCTTGACGGGGGAGACTGAA. This gives the protein CASSLTGETE. In full, the CDR3 reads CASSLTGETEAFF.

Concerning this clone itself: The DNA ends 3 residues before the CDR3 does, and the rest of the CDR3 is filled in from the germline J gene. This chain connects TRBV19 to TRBJ1-2; the D gene is possibly TRBD1 (5 bases). The CDR3 totals 16 residues. From germline, CDR1 is LNHDA and CDR2 SQIVND (reference sequence). This CDR3 is CASSTPGRGGEDTYTF. The sequenced part of the CDR3 DNA is TGTGCCAGTAGTACCCCCGGGCGGGGGGGTGAAGATACC.

Concerning this clone: The sequence runs out 3 residues before the end of the CDR3; the remainder is reconstructed from the germline J gene. The chain links TRBV7-3 to TRBJ1-1, with TRBD1 matching over 10 bases. The germline V gene encodes CDR1 SGHTA and CDR2 FQGTGA. This CDR3 has 13 amino acids. Germline trimming cut 4 bases from V and 7 bases from J; bases unmatched to any gene: 3. CDR3: CASSSTGGGEAFF. Partial CDR3 DNA: TGTGCCAGCAGCTCGACAGGGGGCGGTGAA.

CDR3 DNA, as far as it was read: TGTGCCTGGAGCGGGACAGGGGGCGCCGAGACC. Its protein product is CAWSGTGGAET. The complete CDR3 reads CAWSGTGGAETQYF. This rearrangement joins TRBV30 to TRBJ2-5; 12 bases fit TRBD1. The read finishes 3 residues shy of the CDR3 end, and the germline J gene is used to complete it. Trimming cost V 3 bases and J 5 bases; bases outside gene matches: 4. Germline V gene lookup returns CDR1 GTSNPN and CDR2 SVGIG (reference sequence). CDR3 length equals 14 residues.

For this clone: The read terminates 3 residues ahead of where the CDR3 ends, so the germline J gene completes it. This rearrangement joins TRBV4-2 to TRBJ2-6; D is possibly TRBD2 (6 bases). Germline CDR1 LGHNA, CDR2 YNFKEQ. There are 17 residues in the CDR3. The V end was cut by 1 base, the J end by 0 bases, with 10 bases between. The CDR3 protein is CASSQVGGVSGANVLTF. The sequenced part of the CDR3 DNA is TGTGCCAGCAGCCAAGTAGGAGGGGTCTCTGGGGCCAACGTC.

A remark on this clone: The read stops 3 residues short of the end of the CDR3; the missing end is completed from the germline J gene. V is TRBV5-1 and J is TRBJ1-2; 10 positions agree with TRBD1. The germline gives CDR1 SGHRS, CDR2 YFSETQ. There are 14 residues in the CDR3. Trimming removed 3 bases from V and 7 bases from J; junction bases left unmatched: 6. Partial CDR3 DNA: TGCGCCAGCAGCTCCGGGACAGGGGTAGTTGGC. Translating gives CASSSGTGVVG. In full, the CDR3 reads CASSSGTGVVGYTF.

Details on this clone: The missing CDR3 end, 3 residues past where the read stops, is filled in from the germline J gene. The chain carries TRBV18 and TRBJ1-2; TRBD1 agrees at 9 bases. The CDR3 has 14 amino acids. The V gene end was trimmed by 3 bases and the J gene end by 6 bases; junction bases not matched to a gene: 5. Germline V gene data show CDR1 as KGHSH and CDR2 as LQKENI. CDR3 bases read: TGTGCCAGCTCACCCCAACAGGGGGCAAATGGC. It encodes CASSPQQGANG. The whole CDR3 protein reads CASSPQQGANGYTF.

Note on this clone: The read is 3 residues too short to cover the CDR3 end, so that end is filled in from the germline J gene. The chain carries TRBV20-1 and TRBJ2-7, with 12 positions matching TRBD2. This CDR3 is 15 amino acids long. Germline CDR1 DFQATT, CDR2 SNEGSKA (reference sequence). V lost 6 bases and J lost 2; bases outside the gene matches: 8. The CDR3: CSAKRTSGIPYEQYF. The DNA read from the CDR3 is TGCAGTGCAAAGAGGACTAGCGGGATCCCCTACGAG.

As to this clone: The missing CDR3 end, 3 residues past where the read stops, is filled in from the germline J gene. This rearrangement joins TRBV6-1 to TRBJ1-5, with 9 nucleotides matching TRBD1. Germline-derived CDR1 and CDR2 are MNHNS and SASEGT. V gave up 0 bases and J gave up 6 bases; unmatched junction bases: 3. The CDR3 has 15 amino acids. CDR3 DNA (partial): TGTGCCAGCAGTGAAGCAACAGGGGGCCCTCAGCCC. Translating gives CASSEATGGPQP. The full CDR3 protein is CASSEATGGPQPQHF.